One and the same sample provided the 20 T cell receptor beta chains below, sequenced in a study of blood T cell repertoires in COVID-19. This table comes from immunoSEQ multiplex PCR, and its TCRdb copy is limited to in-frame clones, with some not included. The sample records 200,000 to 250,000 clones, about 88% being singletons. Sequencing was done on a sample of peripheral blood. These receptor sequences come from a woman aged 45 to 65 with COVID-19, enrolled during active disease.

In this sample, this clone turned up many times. CDR3 sequence: CASSSQAFGSPLHF. The CDR3 nucleotides read TGTGCCAGCAGCTCACAGGCCTTTGGGTCACCCCTCCACTTT. This chain joins TRBV7-3 and TRBJ1-6; tentatively, D is TRBD1 (5 bases). Germline CDR1 SGHTA, CDR2 FQGTGA. V was cut by 4 bases and J by 10 bases, with 14 bases left in between. This CDR3 comprises 14 residues.

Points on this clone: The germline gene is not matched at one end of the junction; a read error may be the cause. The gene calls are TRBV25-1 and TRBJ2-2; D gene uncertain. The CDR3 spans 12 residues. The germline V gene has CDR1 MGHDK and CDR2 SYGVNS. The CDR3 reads CASSEKDGVKIF. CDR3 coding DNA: TGTGCCAGCAGTGAAAAGGATGGAGTGAAGATTTTT. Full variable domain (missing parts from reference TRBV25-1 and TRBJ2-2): EADIYQTPRYLVIGTGKKITLECSQTMGHDKMYWYQQDPGMELHLIHYSYGVNSTEKGDLSSESTVSRIRTEHFPLTLESARPSHTSQYLCASSEKDGVKIFGEGSRLTVL.

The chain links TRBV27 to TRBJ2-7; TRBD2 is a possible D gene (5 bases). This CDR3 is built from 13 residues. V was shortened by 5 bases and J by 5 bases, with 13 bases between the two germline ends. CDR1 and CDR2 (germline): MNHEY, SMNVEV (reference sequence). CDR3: CASSPARGNEQYF. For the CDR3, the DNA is TGTGCCAGCAGTCCCGCCCGAGGGAACGAGCAGTACTTC.

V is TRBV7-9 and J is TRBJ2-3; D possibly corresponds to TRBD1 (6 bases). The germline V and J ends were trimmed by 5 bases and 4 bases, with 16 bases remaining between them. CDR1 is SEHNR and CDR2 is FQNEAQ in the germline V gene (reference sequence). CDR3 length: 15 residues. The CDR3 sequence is CASSQGGFVADTQYF. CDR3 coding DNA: TGTGCCAGCAGCCAAGGGGGTTTTGTAGCAGATACGCAGTATTTT.

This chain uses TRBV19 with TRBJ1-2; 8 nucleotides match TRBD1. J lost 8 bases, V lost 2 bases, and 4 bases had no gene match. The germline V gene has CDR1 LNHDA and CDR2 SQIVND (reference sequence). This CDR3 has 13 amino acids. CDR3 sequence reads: CASSIQGAQGYTF. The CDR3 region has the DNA TGTGCCAGTAGTATACAGGGGGCGCAAGGCTACACCTTC.

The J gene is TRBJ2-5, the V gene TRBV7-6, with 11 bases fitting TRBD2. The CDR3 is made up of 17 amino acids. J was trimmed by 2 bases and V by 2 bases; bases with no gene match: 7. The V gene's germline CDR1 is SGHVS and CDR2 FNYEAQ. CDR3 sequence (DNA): TGTGCCAGCAGCTTAACTAGCGGGGGCCCCTCTCAAGAGACCCAGTACTTC. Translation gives CASSLTSGGPSQETQYF.

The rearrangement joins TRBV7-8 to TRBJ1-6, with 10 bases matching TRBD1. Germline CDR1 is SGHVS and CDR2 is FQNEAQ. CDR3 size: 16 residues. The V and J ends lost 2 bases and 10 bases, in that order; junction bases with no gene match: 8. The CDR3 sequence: CASSLWGDRGTSPLHF. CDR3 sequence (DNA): TGTGCCAGCAGCTTATGGGGGGACAGGGGCACATCACCCCTCCACTTT. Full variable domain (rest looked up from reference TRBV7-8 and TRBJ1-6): GAGVSQSPRYKVAKRGQDVALRCDPISGHVSLFWYQQALGQGPEFLTYFQNEAQLDKSGLPSDRFFAERPEGSVSTLKIQRTQQEDSAVYLCASSLWGDRGTSPLHFGNGTRLTVT.

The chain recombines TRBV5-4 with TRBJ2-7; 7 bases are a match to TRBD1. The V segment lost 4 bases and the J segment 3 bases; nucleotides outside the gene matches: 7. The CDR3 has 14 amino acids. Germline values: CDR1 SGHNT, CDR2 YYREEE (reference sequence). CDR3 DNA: TGTGCCAGCAGCCCCCTTACAGGGGACTACGAGCAGTACGTC. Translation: CASSPLTGDYEQYV.

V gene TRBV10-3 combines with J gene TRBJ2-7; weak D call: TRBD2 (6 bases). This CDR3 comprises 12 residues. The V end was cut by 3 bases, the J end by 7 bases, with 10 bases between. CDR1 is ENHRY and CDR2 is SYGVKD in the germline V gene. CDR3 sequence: CAISEGAGEQYV. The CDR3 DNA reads TGTGCCATCAGTGAAGGTGCGGGGGAGCAGTACGTC.

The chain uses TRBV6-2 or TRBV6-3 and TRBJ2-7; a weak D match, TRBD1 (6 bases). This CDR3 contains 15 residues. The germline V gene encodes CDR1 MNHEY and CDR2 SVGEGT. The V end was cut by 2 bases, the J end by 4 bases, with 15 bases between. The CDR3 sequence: CASSYRRGRNYEQYF. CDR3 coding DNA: TGTGCCAGCAGTTACCGCAGGGGCCGGAATTACGAGCAGTACTTC.

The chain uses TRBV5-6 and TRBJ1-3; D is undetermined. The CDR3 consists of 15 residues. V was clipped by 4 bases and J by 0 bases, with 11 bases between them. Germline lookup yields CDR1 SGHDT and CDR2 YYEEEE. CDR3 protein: CASSPGVASGNTIYF. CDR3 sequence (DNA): TGTGCCAGCAGCCCCGGGGTAGCCTCTGGAAACACCATATATTTT. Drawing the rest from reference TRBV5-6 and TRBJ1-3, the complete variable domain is DAGVTQSPTHLIKTRGQQVTLRCSPKSGHDTVSWYQQALGQGPQFIFQYYEEEERQRGNFPDRFSGHQFPNYSSELNVNALLLGDSALYLCASSPGVASGNTIYFGEGSWLTVV.

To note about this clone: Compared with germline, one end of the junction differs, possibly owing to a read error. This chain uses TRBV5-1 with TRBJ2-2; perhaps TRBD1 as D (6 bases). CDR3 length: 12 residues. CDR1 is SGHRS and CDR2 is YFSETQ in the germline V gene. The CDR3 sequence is CTSSLDRGELFF. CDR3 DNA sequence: TGCACCAGCAGCTTGGACAGAGGGGAGCTGTTTTTT.

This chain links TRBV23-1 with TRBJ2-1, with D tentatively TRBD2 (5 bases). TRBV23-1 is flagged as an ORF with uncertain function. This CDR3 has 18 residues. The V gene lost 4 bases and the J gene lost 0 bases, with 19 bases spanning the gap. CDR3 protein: CASSRPPGKRVSYNEQFF. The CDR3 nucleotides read TGCGCCAGCAGTCGGCCCCCGGGGAAACGAGTCTCCTACAATGAGCAGTTCTTC.

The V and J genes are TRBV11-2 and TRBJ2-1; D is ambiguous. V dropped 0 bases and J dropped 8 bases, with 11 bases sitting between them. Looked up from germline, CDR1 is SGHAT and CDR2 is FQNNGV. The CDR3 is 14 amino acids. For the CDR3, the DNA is TGTGCCAGCAGCTTAGAAATACTACTCGATGAGCAGTTCTTC. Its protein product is CASSLEILLDEQFF.

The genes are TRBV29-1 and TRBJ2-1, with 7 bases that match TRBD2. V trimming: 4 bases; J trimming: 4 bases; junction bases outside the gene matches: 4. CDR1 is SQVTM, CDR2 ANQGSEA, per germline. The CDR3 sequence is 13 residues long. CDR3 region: CSVGQRGYNEQFF. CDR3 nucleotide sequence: TGCAGCGTTGGGCAGCGGGGATACAATGAGCAGTTCTTC.

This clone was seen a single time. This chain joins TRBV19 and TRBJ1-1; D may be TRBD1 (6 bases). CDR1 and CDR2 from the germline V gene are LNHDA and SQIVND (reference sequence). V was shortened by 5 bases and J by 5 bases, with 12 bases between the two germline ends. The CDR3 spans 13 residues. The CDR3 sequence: CASSQRQVTEAFF. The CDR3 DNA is TGTGCCAGTAGTCAAAGACAGGTGACTGAAGCTTTCTTT.

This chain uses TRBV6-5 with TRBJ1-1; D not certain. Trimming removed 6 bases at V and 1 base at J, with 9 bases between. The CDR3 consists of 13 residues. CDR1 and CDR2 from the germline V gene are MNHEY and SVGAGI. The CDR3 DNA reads TGTGCCAGCAGGACTGCGGAGAACACTGAAGCTTTCTTT. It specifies CASRTAENTEAFF.

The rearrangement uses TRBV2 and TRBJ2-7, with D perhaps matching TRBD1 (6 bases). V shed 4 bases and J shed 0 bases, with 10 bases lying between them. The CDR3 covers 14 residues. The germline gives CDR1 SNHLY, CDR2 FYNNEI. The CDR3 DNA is TGTGCCAGCAGTGGGACAGTTAGCTCCTACGAGCAGTACGTC. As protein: CASSGTVSSYEQYV.

The CDR3 nucleotides are TGTGCCAGCAGACGGGACTTAACAGATACGCAGTATTTT. Translating it yields CASRRDLTDTQYF. The chain recombines TRBV27 with TRBJ2-3, with TRBD2 as a possible D gene (6 bases). The CDR3 covers 13 residues. Germline assignment: CDR1 MNHEY and CDR2 SMNVEV (reference sequence). The V and J ends lost 6 bases and 3 bases respectively, with 10 bases between them.

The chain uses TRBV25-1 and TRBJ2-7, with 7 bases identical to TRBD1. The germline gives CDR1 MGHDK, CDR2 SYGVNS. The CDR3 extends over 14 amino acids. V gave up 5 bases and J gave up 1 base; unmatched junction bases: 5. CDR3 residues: CASSKTGRSYEQYV. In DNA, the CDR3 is TGTGCCAGCAGTAAGACAGGGAGATCCTACGAGCAGTACGTC.